This entry describes one TCR beta chain. This table comes from immunoSEQ multiplex PCR, and its TCRdb copy is limited to in-frame clones, with some not included. The repertoire consists of about 2.2 million clones, with over 85% occurring once and the leading ten covering 1.5% to 2%. This record belongs to a study of shared clonotypes between healthy human individuals. Naivety among CD8 cells was defined by CD45RO negativity and positive CCR7 selection, thereby excluding terminally differentiated effector memory CD45RA+ cells. Germline CDR1 is MNHEY and CDR2 is SMNVEV (reference sequence). The CDR3 length is 18 residues. V lost 2 bases and J lost 0; bases outside the gene matches: 10.

The material sequenced was naive CD8+ T cells from PBMCs. The clonotype originates from a man aged 18 to 30 in good health. Some clones in this sample may be carry-over from other donors' samples. The rearrangement joins TRBV27 to TRBJ2-3; TRBD2 matches at 8 bases. Written as DNA, the CDR3 is TGTGCCAGCAGTTTACTTAGCGCGGGAGGCCCTAGCACAGATACGCAGTATTTT. Translating gives CASSLLSAGGPSTDTQYF.